These 18 T cell receptor beta chains were all obtained from the same sample, sequenced in a study of radiotherapy plus CTLA-4 blockade in lung cancer. Assay used: immunoSEQ multiplex PCR; TCRdb lists only in-frame clones, some missing. The repertoire holds 35,000 to 40,000 clones, with roughly 85% as singletons. The sample in question was peripheral blood, obtained from a patient treated with radiotherapy plus ipilimumab. These receptors all stem from a human donor with non-small cell lung cancer whose response to radiotherapy plus ipilimumab could not be evaluated.

V usage is TRBV25-1 and J usage is TRBJ2-1; 9 bases match TRBD2. V shed 3 bases and J 4 bases; nucleotides not matched to a gene: 4. Germline assignment: CDR1 MGHDK and CDR2 SYGVNS. The CDR3 is made up of 15 amino acids. The CDR3 here is CASSDLAGSYNEQFF. The CDR3, as DNA: TGTGCCAGCAGTGACCTAGCGGGGTCATACAATGAGCAGTTCTTC.

The chain employs TRBV7-2 and TRBJ2-1; 13 bases agree with TRBD2. With 6 bases clipped from V and 4 bases from J, the junction kept 12 bases outside the gene matches. The CDR3 is 18 amino acids. Germline V gives CDR1 SGHTA, CDR2 FQGNSA. CDR3 sequence: CASRRTPGLAGAYNEQFF. The CDR3 region has the DNA TGTGCCAGCAGGCGCACCCCCGGACTAGCGGGGGCGTACAATGAGCAGTTCTTC.

V usage is TRBV2 and J usage is TRBJ2-3, with 7 bases fitting TRBD2. Trimming removed 7 bases from V and 4 bases from J; junction bases left unmatched: 8. CDR1 is SNHLY and CDR2 is FYNNEI in the germline V gene. The CDR3 consists of 14 residues. CDR3 in amino acids: CASIGGSLADTQYF. The CDR3 bases are TGTGCCAGCATCGGCGGGAGTCTTGCAGATACGCAGTATTTT.

The chain recombines TRBV7-6 with TRBJ2-1, with 10 bases identical to TRBD2. Per the germline V gene, CDR1 is SGHVS and CDR2 is FNYEAQ. V lost 1 base, J lost 5 bases, and 14 bases stayed unmatched. The CDR3 covers 19 residues. For the CDR3, the DNA is TGTGCCAGCAGCTTAGTGGAGCCTCAGCGGGAGGGCCGCGACAATGAGCAGTTCTTC. Protein sequence: CASSLVEPQREGRDNEQFF.

The V call is TRBV10-2, the J call TRBJ2-7; 11 positions match TRBD1. Germline CDR1 reads WSHSY; CDR2 reads SAAADI. This CDR3 contains 15 residues. V lost 0 bases and J lost 6; bases outside the gene matches: 4. The CDR3 is CASSESPGTGGEQYF. CDR3 DNA: TGCGCCAGCAGTGAGTCTCCCGGGACAGGGGGCGAGCAGTACTTC.

This chain joins TRBV19 and TRBJ1-5; TRBD1 agrees at 8 bases. There are 15 residues in the CDR3. J lost 5 bases, V lost 5 bases, and 8 bases had no gene match. Germline CDR1 is LNHDA and CDR2 is SQIVND (reference sequence). CDR3 DNA sequence: TGTGCCAGTAGTGCCTTGCAGGGGGCTGATCAGCCCCAGCATTTT. Its translation is CASSALQGADQPQHF. The full variable domain, with the rest looked up from reference TRBV19 and TRBJ1-5, is DGGITQSPKYLFRKEGQNVTLSCEQNLNHDAMYWYRQDPGQGLRLIYYSQIVNDFQKGDIAEGYSVSREKKESFPLTVTSAQKNPTAFYLCASSALQGADQPQHFGDGTRLSIL.

The chain has TRBV28 and TRBJ2-7; 9 nucleotides align to TRBD2. CDR3 length: 14 amino acids. The germline CDR1 and CDR2 sequences are MDHEN and SYDVKM. The ends lost 7 bases at V and 7 bases at J; junction bases unmatched: 11. CDR3 nucleotide sequence: TGTGCCAGCAAGGGAGTAGCGGGAGTTCGGGAGCAGTACTTC. This encodes CASKGVAGVREQYF.

The gene calls are TRBV10-3 and TRBJ2-3; D may be TRBD2 (7 bases). CDR1 ENHRY and CDR2 SYGVKD come from the germline V gene. Between the trimmed V and J ends, which lost 3 bases and 0 bases, there was a span of 13 bases. CDR3 size: 16 residues. The CDR3 loop reads CAISDTGTTSTDTQYF. Written as DNA, the CDR3 is TGTGCCATCAGTGATACAGGGACTACTAGCACAGATACGCAGTATTTT.

CDR3 in amino acids: CASSPGQTGELFF. The DNA of the CDR3 is TGCGCCAGCAGCCCAGGACAGACCGGGGAGCTGTTTTTT. The V gene is TRBV5-1, the J gene TRBJ2-2; D is possibly TRBD1 (6 bases). V lost 4 bases, J lost 5 bases, and 9 bases lay in between. The CDR3 sequence is 13 residues long. Per the germline V gene, CDR1 is SGHRS and CDR2 is YFSETQ.

The rearrangement uses TRBV7-2 and TRBJ2-7; a possible D gene is TRBD2 (5 bases). The germline CDR1 and CDR2 sequences are SGHTA and FQGNSA. The CDR3 sequence is 15 residues long. V lost 5 bases, J lost 4 bases, and 18 bases lay in between. CDR3 nucleotide sequence: TGTGCCAGCAGCCGGACGGGAATCTCGGGATACGAGCAGTACTTC. Its protein product is CASSRTGISGYEQYF.

The chain links TRBV10-1 to TRBJ2-7; TRBD2 matches at 10 bases. The CDR3 extends over 15 amino acids. Germline V gives CDR1 WNHNN, CDR2 SYGVQD (reference sequence). With V trimmed by 0 bases and J by 5 bases, 4 bases remained unmatched. The CDR3 coding sequence is TGCGCCAGCAGTGAGTCCTGGAGCGGGGGGGACGAGCAGTACTTC. Translation gives CASSESWSGGDEQYF.

CDR3 sequence reads: CASSDTSGGETQYF. The DNA for the CDR3 is TGCGCCAGCAGCGACACTAGCGGGGGGGAGACCCAGTACTTC. V is TRBV5-1 and J is TRBJ2-5; the match to TRBD2 covers 12 bases. Germline-derived CDR1 and CDR2 are SGHRS and YFSETQ. The J segment lost 5 bases and the V segment lost 4 bases, leaving 3 bases of the junction unmatched. This CDR3 comprises 14 residues.

This rearrangement joins TRBV5-1 to TRBJ2-1; 7 bases fit TRBD1. Losses at the gene ends were 0 bases for V and 2 bases for J; bases not matched to a gene: 2. The CDR3 sequence is 15 residues long. The germline V gene has CDR1 SGHRS and CDR2 YFSETQ. The CDR3 DNA reads as TGCGCCAGCAGCTTGGGGCAGGGGGCCTACAATGAGCAGTTCTTC. Translation gives CASSLGQGAYNEQFF.

The chain couples TRBV18 to TRBJ1-1; D is unresolved. The CDR3 sequence is 14 residues long. Per the germline V gene, CDR1 is KGHSH and CDR2 is LQKENI. Between the trimmed V and J ends, which lost 5 bases and 6 bases, there was a span of 16 bases. CDR3 loop: CASSYQASPAEAFF. CDR3 coding DNA: TGTGCCAGCTCATACCAGGCCAGCCCTGCTGAAGCTTTCTTT.

The gene calls are TRBV5-1 and TRBJ2-1, with TRBD2 identical over 7 bases. CDR3 size: 14 residues. The trim removed 4 bases at V and 8 bases at J, leaving 9 bases unmatched. Germline V gives CDR1 SGHRS, CDR2 YFSETQ. CDR3 protein: CASSLTTGGDEQFF. The CDR3 nucleotides read TGCGCCAGCAGCCTGACGACTGGGGGGGATGAGCAGTTCTTC.

The chain employs TRBV28 and TRBJ1-1; D is perhaps TRBD1 (6 bases). This CDR3 region has 14 residues. V lost 8 bases to trimming and J lost 0 bases, with 13 bases between them. The V gene's germline CDR1 is MDHEN and CDR2 SYDVKM. DNA of the CDR3: TGTGCCAGCCGGGGAAGGGGGTTGAACACTGAAGCTTTCTTT. This sequence encodes CASRGRGLNTEAFF.

This chain uses TRBV28 with TRBJ2-3, with TRBD1 matching over 7 bases. Trimming at V came to 6 bases and at J to 4 bases, leaving 7 bases not matched to a gene. This CDR3 region has 14 residues. CDR1 and CDR2 from the germline V gene are MDHEN and SYDVKM. CDR3 loop: CASRQGSFADTQYF. The CDR3 DNA follows: TGTGCCAGCAGACAGGGGTCATTTGCAGATACGCAGTATTTT.

The V gene is TRBV5-1, the J gene TRBJ2-1, with a tentative D call TRBD2 (5 bases). V shed 4 bases and J shed 3 bases, with 14 bases lying between them. This CDR3 is built from 15 residues. Looked up from germline, CDR1 is SGHRS and CDR2 is YFSETQ. The CDR3 bases are TGCGCCAGCAGCCCGACCCCGGGATACTACAATGAGCAGTTCTTC. Protein sequence: CASSPTPGYYNEQFF.